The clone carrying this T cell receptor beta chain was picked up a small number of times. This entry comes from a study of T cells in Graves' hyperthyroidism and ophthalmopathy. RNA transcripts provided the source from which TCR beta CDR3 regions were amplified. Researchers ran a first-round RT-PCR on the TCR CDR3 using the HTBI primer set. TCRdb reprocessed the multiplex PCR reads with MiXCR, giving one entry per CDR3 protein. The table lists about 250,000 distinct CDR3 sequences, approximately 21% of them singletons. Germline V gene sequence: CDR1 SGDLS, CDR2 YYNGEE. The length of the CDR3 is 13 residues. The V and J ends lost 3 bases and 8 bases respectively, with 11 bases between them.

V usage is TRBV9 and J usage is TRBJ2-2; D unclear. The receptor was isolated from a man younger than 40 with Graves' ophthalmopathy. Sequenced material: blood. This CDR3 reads CASSGIGRGELFF. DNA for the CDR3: TGTGCCAGCAGCGGAATCGGTAGGGGGGAGCTGTTTTTT.